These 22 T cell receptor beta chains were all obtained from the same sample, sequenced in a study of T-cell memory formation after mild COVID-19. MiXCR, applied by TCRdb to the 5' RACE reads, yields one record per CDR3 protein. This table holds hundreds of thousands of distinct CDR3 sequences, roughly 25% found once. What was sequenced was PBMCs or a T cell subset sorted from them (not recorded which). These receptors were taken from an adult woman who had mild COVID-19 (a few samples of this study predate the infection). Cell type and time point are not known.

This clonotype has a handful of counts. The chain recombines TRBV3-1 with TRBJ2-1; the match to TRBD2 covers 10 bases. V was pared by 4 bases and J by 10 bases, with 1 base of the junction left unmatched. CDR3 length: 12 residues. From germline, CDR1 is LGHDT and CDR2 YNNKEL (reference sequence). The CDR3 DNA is TGTGCCAGCAGCCCTAGCGGGAGAGAGCAGTTCTTC. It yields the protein CASSPSGREQFF.

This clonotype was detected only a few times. The CDR3 DNA follows: TGTGCCAGCAGACCATCGTCCGGGATATGGGCCTACGAGCAGTACTTC. Protein: CASRPSSGIWAYEQYF. This chain connects TRBV6-2 or TRBV6-3 to TRBJ2-7; weak D call: TRBD2 (5 bases). Deletions cut 6 bases from V and 2 bases from J, with 20 bases between. The CDR3 is 16 amino acids. Looked up from germline, CDR1 is MNHEY and CDR2 is SVGEGT.

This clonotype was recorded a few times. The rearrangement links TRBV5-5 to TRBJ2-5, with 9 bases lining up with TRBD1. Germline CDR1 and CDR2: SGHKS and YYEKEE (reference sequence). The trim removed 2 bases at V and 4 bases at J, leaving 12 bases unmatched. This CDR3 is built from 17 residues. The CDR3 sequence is CASSFGGRTGGGETQYF. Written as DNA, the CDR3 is TGTGCCAGCAGCTTTGGTGGTCGTACAGGGGGCGGAGAGACCCAGTACTTC.

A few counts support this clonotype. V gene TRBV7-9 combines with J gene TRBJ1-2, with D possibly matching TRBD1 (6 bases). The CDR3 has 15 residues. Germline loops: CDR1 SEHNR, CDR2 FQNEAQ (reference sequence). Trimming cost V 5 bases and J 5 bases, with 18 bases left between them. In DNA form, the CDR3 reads TGTGCCAGCAGCGCAGGGGACTGGAACAGATATGGCTACACCTTC. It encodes CASSAGDWNRYGYTF.

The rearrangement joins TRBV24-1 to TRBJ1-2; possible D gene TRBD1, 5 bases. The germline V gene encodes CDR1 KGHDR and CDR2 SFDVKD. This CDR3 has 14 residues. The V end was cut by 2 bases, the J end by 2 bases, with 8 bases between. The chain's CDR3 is CATSDWSGNYGYTF. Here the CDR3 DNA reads TGTGCCACCAGTGATTGGTCAGGGAACTATGGCTACACCTTC.

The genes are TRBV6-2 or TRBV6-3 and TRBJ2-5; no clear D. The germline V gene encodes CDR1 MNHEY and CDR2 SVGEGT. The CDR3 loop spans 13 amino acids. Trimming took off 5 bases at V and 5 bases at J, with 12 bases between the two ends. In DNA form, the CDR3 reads TGTGCCAGCAGTACCCGATTACGGGAGACCCAGTACTTC. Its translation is CASSTRLRETQYF.

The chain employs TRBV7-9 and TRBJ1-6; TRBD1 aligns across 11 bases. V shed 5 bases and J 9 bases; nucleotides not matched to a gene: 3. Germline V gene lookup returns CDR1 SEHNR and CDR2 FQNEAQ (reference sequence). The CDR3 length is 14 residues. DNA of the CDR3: TGTGCCAGCAGCCGGGGACAGGGGGGTTCACCCCTCCACTTT. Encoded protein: CASSRGQGGSPLHF.

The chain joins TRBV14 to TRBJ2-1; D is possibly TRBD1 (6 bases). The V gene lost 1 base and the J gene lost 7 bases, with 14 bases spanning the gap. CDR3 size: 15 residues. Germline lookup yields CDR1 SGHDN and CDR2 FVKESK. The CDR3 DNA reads TGTGCCAGCAGCCAAGGCCGTAGGGGGTGGAATGAGCAGTTCTTC. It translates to CASSQGRRGWNEQFF.

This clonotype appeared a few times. The CDR3 region has the DNA TGTGCCTGGGGATGGCCCGAGGACAGAGGTACCTACGAGCAGTACTTC. It codes for CAWGWPEDRGTYEQYF. J is TRBJ2-7 and V is TRBV30; tentative D call: TRBD1 (6 bases). Trimming removed 5 bases at V and 2 bases at J, with 22 bases between. The CDR3 runs to 16 residues. Germline V gene sequence: CDR1 GTSNPN, CDR2 SVGIG (reference sequence).

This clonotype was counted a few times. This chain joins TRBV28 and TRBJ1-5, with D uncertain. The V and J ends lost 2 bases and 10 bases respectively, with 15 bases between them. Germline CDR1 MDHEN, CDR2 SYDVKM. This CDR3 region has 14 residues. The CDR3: CASSLDGGSGPQHF. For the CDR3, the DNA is TGTGCCAGCAGTTTAGATGGAGGATCAGGCCCCCAGCATTTT.

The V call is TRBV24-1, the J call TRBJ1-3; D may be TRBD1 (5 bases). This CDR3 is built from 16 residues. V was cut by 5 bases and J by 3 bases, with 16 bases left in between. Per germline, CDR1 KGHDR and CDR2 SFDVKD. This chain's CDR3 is CATSGEAEGNGNTIYF. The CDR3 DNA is TGTGCCACCAGTGGAGAGGCGGAGGGGAATGGAAACACCATATATTTT.

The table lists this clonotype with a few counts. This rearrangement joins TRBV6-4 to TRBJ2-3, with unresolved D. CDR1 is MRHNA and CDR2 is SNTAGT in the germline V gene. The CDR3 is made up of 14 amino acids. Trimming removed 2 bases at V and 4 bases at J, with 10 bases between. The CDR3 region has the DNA TGTGCCAGCAGTGACGGAATCGAGTCAGATACGCAGTATTTT. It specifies CASSDGIESDTQYF.

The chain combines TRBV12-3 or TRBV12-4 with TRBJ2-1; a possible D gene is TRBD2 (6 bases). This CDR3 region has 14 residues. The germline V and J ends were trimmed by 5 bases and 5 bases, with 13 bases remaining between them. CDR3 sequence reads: CASSPKPSDNEQFF. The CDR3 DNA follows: TGTGCCAGCAGTCCAAAACCTAGCGACAATGAGCAGTTCTTC.

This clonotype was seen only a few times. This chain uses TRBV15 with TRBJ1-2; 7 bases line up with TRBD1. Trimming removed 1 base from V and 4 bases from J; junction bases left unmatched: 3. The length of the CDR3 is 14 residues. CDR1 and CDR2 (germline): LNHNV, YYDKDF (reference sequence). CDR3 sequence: CATSRAGGLYGYTF. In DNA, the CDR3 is TGTGCCACCAGCAGAGCAGGGGGACTCTATGGCTACACCTTC.

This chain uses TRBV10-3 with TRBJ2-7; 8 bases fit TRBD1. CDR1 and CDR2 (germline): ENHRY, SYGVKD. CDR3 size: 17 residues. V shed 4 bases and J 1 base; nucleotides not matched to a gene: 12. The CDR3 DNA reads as TGTGCCATCAGTGCGGCTCCGGGTGACAGGGGATCCTACGAGCAGTACTTC. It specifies CAISAAPGDRGSYEQYF.

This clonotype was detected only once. DNA of the CDR3: TGTGCCAGCGGACTCGTCGACAGCATCAATGAGCAGTTCTTC. This encodes CASGLVDSINEQFF. This chain links TRBV12-3 or TRBV12-4 with TRBJ2-1; D possibly matches TRBD1 or TRBD2 (5 bases each). CDR3 length: 14 amino acids. Trimming removed 8 bases from V and 6 bases from J, with 17 bases in between.

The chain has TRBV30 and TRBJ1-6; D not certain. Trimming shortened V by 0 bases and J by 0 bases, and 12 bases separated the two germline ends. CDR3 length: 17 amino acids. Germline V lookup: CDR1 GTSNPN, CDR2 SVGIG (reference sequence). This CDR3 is CAWSVNLQSSYNSPLHF. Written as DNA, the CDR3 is TGTGCCTGGAGTGTCAATCTGCAGAGCTCCTATAATTCACCCCTCCACTTT.

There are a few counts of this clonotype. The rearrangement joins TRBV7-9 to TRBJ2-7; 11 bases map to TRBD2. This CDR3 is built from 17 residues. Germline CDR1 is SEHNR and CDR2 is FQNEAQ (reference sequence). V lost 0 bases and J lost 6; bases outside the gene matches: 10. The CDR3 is CASSLAAVALAGGEQYF. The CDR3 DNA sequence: TGTGCCAGCAGCTTAGCAGCGGTGGCCCTAGCGGGGGGCGAGCAGTACTTC.

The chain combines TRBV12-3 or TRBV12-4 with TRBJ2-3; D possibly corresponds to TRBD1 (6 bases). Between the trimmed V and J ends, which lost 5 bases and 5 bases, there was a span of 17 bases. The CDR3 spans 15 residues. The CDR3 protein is CASSITGPREDTQYF. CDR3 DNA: TGTGCCAGCAGTATTACAGGGCCCCGGGAAGATACGCAGTATTTT.

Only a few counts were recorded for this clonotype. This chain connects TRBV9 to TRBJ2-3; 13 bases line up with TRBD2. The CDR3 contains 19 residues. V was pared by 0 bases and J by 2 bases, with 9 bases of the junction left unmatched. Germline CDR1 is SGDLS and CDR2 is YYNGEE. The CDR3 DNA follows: TGTGCCAGCAGCGTAGAGGGGACTAGCGGGGCCCTCGACACAGATACGCAGTATTTT. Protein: CASSVEGTSGALDTDTQYF.

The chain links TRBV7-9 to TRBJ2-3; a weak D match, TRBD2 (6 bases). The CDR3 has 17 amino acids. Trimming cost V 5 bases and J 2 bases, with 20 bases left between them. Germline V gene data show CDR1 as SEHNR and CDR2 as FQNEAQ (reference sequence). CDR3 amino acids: CASSQVGASENTDTQYF. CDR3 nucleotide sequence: TGTGCCAGCAGCCAGGTGGGAGCTAGCGAGAACACAGATACGCAGTATTTT.

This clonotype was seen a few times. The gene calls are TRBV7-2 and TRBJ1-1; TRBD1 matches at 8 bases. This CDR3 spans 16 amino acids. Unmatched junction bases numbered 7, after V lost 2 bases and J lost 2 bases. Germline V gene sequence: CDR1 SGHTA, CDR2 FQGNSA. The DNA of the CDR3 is TGTGCCAGCAGCTTATCCCTCTCAGGGGGCAACACTGAAGCTTTCTTT. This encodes CASSLSLSGGNTEAFF. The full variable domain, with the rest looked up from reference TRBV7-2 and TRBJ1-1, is GAGVSQSPSNKVTEKGKDVELRCDPISGHTALYWYRQSLGQGLEFLIYFQGNSAPDKSGLPSDRFSAERTGGSVSTLTIQRTQQEDSAVYLCASSLSLSGGNTEAFFGQGTRLTVV.